In its sample, the clone carrying this T cell receptor (beta chain) was seen a few times. The ends lost 2 bases at V and 0 bases at J; junction bases unmatched: 6. CDR1 is SGHDN, CDR2 FVKESK, per germline. The CDR3 runs to 16 residues. These data are taken from a study of cytomegalovirus exposure and HLA in healthy donors. PCR involved 60 Vbeta and 13 Jbeta primers. Sequencing used immunoSEQ multiplex PCR; TCRdb keeps in-frame clones, though not all of them. In the table there are 95,000 to 150,000 clones, 81% of which are singletons. The J gene is TRBJ1-1, the V gene TRBV14; 7 bases fit TRBD1. The sequencing sample was made of PBMCs. The source of this sequence is a woman between 40 and 55 years old in good health and CMV-seronegative. The CDR3 is CASSQIGGSLNTEAFF. The CDR3 nucleotides read TGTGCCAGCAGCCAAATAGGGGGCAGCTTGAACACTGAAGCTTTCTTT.